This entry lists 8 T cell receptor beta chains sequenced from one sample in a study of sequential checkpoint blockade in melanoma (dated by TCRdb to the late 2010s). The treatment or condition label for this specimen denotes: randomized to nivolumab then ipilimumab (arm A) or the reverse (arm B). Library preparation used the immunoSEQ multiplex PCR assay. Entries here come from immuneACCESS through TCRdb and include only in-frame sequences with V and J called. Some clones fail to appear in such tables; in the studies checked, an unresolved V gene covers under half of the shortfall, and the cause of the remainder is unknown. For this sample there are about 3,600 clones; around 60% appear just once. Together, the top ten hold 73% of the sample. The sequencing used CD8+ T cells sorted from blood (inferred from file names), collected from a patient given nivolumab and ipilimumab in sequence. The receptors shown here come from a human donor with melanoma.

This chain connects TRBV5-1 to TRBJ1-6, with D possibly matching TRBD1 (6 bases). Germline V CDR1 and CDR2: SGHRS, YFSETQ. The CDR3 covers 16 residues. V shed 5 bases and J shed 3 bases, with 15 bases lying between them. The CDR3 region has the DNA TGCGCCAGCAGGGCAGGGGCATACGACTATAATTCACCCCTCCACTTT. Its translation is CASRAGAYDYNSPLHF.

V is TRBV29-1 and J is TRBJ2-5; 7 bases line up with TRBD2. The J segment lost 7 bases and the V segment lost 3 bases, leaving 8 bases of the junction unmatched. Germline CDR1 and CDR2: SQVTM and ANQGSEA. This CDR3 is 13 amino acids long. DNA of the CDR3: TGCAGCGTTGAGGACGGACTAGTTGCGACCCAGTACTTC. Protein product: CSVEDGLVATQYF.

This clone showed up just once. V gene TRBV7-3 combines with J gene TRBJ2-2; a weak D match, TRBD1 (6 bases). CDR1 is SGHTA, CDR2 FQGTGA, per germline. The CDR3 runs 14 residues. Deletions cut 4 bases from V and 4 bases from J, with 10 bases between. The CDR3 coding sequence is TGTGCCAGCAGCTCCTTAGGGGGCACCGGGGAGCTGTTTTTT. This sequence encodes CASSSLGGTGELFF.

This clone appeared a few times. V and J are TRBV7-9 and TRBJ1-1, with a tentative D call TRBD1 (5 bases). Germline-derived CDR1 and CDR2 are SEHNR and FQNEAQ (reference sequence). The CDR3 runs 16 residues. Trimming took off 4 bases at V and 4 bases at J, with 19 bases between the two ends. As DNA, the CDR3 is TGTGCCAGCAGCTCCCTCACTTGGGGCCTGGGCACTGAAGCTTTCTTT. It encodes CASSSLTWGLGTEAFF.

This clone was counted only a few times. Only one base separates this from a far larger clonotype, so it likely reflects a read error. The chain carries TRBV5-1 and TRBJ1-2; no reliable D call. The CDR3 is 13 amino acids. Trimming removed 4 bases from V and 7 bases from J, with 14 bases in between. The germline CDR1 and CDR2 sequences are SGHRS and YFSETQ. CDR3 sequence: CASSPTLAGGYTF. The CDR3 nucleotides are TGCGCCAGCAGCCCAACCTTAGCTGGTGGCTACACCTTC.

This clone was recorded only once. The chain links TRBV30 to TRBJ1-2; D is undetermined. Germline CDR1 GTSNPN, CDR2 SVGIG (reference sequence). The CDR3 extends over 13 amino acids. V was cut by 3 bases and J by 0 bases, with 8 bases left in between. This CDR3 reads CAWSPVTNYGYTF. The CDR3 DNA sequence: TGTGCCTGGAGCCCCGTAACTAACTATGGCTACACCTTC.

This chain's CDR3 is CASSNNLGISYEQYF. CDR3 DNA sequence: TGTGCCAGCAGTAACAACCTCGGGATCTCCTACGAGCAGTACTTC. The chain links TRBV6-5 to TRBJ2-7, with D possibly TRBD2 on 5 matching bases. The CDR3 totals 15 residues. Germline CDR1 MNHEY, CDR2 SVGAGI. Trimming left V 5 bases short and J 0 bases short, with 14 bases between.

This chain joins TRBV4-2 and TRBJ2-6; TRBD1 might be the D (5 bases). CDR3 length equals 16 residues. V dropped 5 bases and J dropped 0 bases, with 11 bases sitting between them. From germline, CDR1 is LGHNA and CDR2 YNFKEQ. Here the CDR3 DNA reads TGTGCCAGCAGCGGGGCGGAGAGCTCTGGGGCCAACGTCCTGACTTTC. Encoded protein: CASSGAESSGANVLTF.